The following is a TCR beta chain sequence with its context. CDR3 length: 14 amino acids. Germline V gene data show CDR1 as SNHLY and CDR2 as FYNNEI. With 7 bases clipped from V and 6 bases from J, the junction kept 6 bases outside the gene matches. This record comes from a study of blood T cell repertoires in COVID-19. Background on the study: COVID-19 samples, acute and convalescent, were from the United States, Italy and Spain.

The repertoire was sequenced with immunoSEQ multiplex PCR; TCRdb's copy has only in-frame clones and lacks some. The data hold 35,000 to 40,000 clones, with roughly 87% observed a single time. This clonotype was obtained from a human donor in a cohort sampled during active COVID-19. Sequenced material: peripheral blood. This sequence joins TRBV2 and TRBJ1-5; 10 bases are a match to TRBD1. The CDR3 coding sequence is TGTGCCAGCACCCGGGACAGGGGAGTTCAGCCCCAGCATTTT. Its translation is CASTRDRGVQPQHF. The whole variable domain, remainder taken from reference TRBV2 and TRBJ1-5, is EPEVTQTPSHQVTQMGQEVILRCVPISNHLYFYWYRQILGQKVEFLVSFYNNEISEKSEIFDDQFSVERPDGSNFTLKIRSTKLEDSAMYFCASTRDRGVQPQHFGDGTRLSIL.